Listed below are T cell receptor beta chains from one sample, sequenced in a study of OX40 agonist ivuxolimab in advanced cancers. Here immunoSEQ multiplex PCR was the method, and the copy in TCRdb shows in-frame clones only, minus some. The sample records tens of thousands of clones, 80% to 90% being singletons. The sequenced sample was CD4+ or CD8+ T cells sorted from blood, obtained in a trial of the OX40 agonist ivuxolimab. These TCRs come from an adult with an advanced solid tumor such as melanoma, head and neck, liver or kidney cancer. Both conserved end residues are part of each CDR3. The D gene is left open where the match is weak. Not all rows give a size; the values are once, few, many and, for expanded clones, a class.

size	V	D	J	DNA	CDR3
few	TRBV5-5	NA	TRBJ1-5	TGTGCCAGCACCCCGGAAGCCATCAATCAGCCCCAGCATTTT	CASTPEAINQPQHF
NA	TRBV13	NA	TRBJ1-3	TGTGCCAGCAGCCCACCTTACGGTAACACCATATATTTT	CASSPPYGNTIYF
NA	TRBV28	NA	TRBJ1-5	TGTGCCAGCAGTTTTCTAAGGGTCAGTCAGCCCCAGCATTTT	CASSFLRVSQPQHF
NA	TRBV13	NA	TRBJ2-5	TGTGCCAGCAGCTTAGCTGTCCTACAAGAGACCCAGTACTTC	CASSLAVLQETQYF
NA	TRBV5-1	NA	TRBJ2-2	TGCGCCAGCAGCTTTTTTACAAACACCGGGGAGCTGTTTTTT	CASSFFTNTGELFF
NA	TRBV20-1	NA	TRBJ2-7	TGCAGTGCTAGACTAGACTACGAGCAGTACTTC	CSARLDYEQYF
NA	TRBV19	NA	TRBJ2-1	TGTGCCAGTACAAATAGGAGAGCGGTCACGAACAATGAGCAGTTCTTC	CASTNRRAVTNNEQFF
NA	TRBV19	NA	TRBJ1-5	TGTGCCAGTAGATCCCTCGGTAGCAATCAGCCCCAGCATTTT	CASRSLGSNQPQHF
NA	TRBV6-5	TRBD1	TRBJ2-3	TGTGCCAGCAGTTCCGGGACAGGGACAGATACGCAGTATTTT	CASSSGTGTDTQYF
NA	TRBV28	NA	TRBJ2-3	TGTGCCAGCAGTTTATCCACAGATACGCAGTATTTT	CASSLSTDTQYF